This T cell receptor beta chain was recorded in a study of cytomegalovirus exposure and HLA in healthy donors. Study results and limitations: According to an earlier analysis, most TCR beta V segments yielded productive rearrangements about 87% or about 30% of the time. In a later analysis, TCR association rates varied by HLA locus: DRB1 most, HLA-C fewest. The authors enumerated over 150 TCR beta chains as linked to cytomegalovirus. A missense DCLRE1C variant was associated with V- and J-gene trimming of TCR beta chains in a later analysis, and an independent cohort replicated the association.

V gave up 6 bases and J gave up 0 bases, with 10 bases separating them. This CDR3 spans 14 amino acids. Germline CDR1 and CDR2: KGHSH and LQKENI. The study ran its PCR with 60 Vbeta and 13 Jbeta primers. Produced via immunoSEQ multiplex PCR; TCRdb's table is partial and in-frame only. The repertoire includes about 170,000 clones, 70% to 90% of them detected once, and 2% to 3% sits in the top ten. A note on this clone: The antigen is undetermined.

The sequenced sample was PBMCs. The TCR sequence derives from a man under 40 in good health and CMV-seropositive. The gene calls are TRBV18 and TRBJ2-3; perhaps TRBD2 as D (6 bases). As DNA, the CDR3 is TGTGCCAGCTCTAACGGGGGAAGCACAGATACGCAGTATTTT. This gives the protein CASSNGGSTDTQYF.